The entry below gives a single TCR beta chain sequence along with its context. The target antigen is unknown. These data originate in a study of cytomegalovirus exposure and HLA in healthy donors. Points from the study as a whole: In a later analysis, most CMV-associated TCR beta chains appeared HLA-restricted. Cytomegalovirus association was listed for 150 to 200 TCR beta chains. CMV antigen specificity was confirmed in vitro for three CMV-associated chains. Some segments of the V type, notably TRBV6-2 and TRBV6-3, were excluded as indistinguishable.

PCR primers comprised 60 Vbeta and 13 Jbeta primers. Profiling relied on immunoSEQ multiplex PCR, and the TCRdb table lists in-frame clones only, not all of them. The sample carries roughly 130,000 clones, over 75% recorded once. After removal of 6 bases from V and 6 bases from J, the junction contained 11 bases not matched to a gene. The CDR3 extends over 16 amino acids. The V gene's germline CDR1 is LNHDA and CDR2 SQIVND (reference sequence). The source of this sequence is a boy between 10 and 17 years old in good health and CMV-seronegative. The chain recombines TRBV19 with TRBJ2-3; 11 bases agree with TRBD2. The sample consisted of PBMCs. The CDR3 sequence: CASRTTGLAVSDTQYF. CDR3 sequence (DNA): TGTGCCAGTAGAACAACGGGACTAGCGGTCTCCGATACGCAGTATTTT.